This TCR beta chain was identified in a study of identical twins. Whole-study results and caveats: Because invariant MAIT and iNKT cells could be present, zero-insertion analyses could be partly confounded.

MiXCR, applied by TCRdb to the 5' RACE reads, yields one record per CDR3 protein. In the table there are about 520,000 distinct CDR3 sequences, approximately 22% of which are singletons. The V and J ends lost 3 bases and 11 bases, in that order; junction bases with no gene match: 7. Germline CDR1 reads SGHRS; CDR2 reads YFSETQ. This CDR3 spans 14 amino acids. A remark on this clonotype: Its antigen remains unknown.

The same specimen was also included in a second study, on T cells expressing NK-cell markers. Per that study: Dominant NKG2C+ clonotypes in five to seven donors made up about 1.0-7.5% of CD8+ T cells.

The J gene is TRBJ2-7, the V gene TRBV5-1; 14 bases agree with TRBD2. The sequencing sample was made of CD4+ T cells sorted from blood. The origin of this receptor is a woman younger than 30 in good health. CDR3 residues: CASSWGLAGDSKYF. The CDR3 nucleotides are TGCGCCAGCAGCTGGGGACTAGCGGGAGATAGTAAGTACTTC.